These T cell receptor beta chains were read from a single sample in a study of blood T cell repertoires in COVID-19. TCRdb's table, derived via immunoSEQ multiplex PCR, lists solely in-frame clones and lacks some. The table has under 500,000 clones, about 85% seen once. Input material: PBMCs or T cells enriched from blood (not recorded which). All receptors derive from a woman aged 18-29 years with acute COVID-19. Both conserved end residues are part of each CDR3. The D gene is left open where the match is weak. Clone size is stated in some rows and not others, as once, few, many or a class when expanded.

clone size	V gene	J gene	D gene	CDR3 DNA	CDR3 protein
.	TRBV7-9	TRBJ2-3	TRBD1	TGTGCCAGCAACGGCGGACAGGGGGCTAGAGATACGCAGTATTTT	CASNGGQGARDTQYF
.	TRBV19	TRBJ2-3	.	TGTGCCAGTAGTGAGGGGGTTACAGATACGCAGTATTTT	CASSEGVTDTQYF
.	TRBV27	TRBJ2-1	TRBD1	TGTGCCAGCGGCCGGGACAGGCCGAACAATGAGCAGTTCTTC	CASGRDRPNNEQFF
few	TRBV28	TRBJ1-2	TRBD1	TGTGCCAGCACGGAGACAGGGGGGAAGGACTATGGCTACACCTTC	CASTETGGKDYGYTF
.	TRBV18	TRBJ2-4	.	TGTGCCAGCTCACCAGCCCGGGACATAAACATTCAGTACTTC	CASSPARDINIQYF
.	TRBV5-4	TRBJ2-2	.	TGTGCCAGCAGCAAGACAGAGAACACCGGGGAGCTGTTTTTT	CASSKTENTGELFF
.	TRBV6-1	TRBJ2-3	TRBD2	TGTGCCAGCAGTGAAGTGGCTAGCGGGCACACAGATACGCAGTATTTT	CASSEVASGHTDTQYF
.	TRBV2	TRBJ2-5	.	TGTGCCAGCAGCCAACGTAGGACCCAGTACTTC	CASSQRRTQYF
.	TRBV9	TRBJ2-1	.	TGTGCCAGCAGCGCCAACCACAGAAATGAGCAGTTCTTC	CASSANHRNEQFF
once	TRBV18	TRBJ2-7	.	TGTGCCAGCTCACCACCTCACCAGAGGGCCTACGAGCAGTACTTC	CASSPPHQRAYEQYF
.	TRBV4-2	TRBJ1-6	TRBD1	TGTGCCAGCAGCCAACTAACAGGGGTGAATTCACCCCTCCACTTT	CASSQLTGVNSPLHF
many	TRBV11-3	TRBJ1-1	TRBD1	TGTGCCAGCAGCGGACAGGCTGACACTGAAGCTTTCTTT	CASSGQADTEAFF
.	TRBV12-3/TRBV12-4	TRBJ1-1	.	TGTGCCAGCAGTTTGTCAGGATCCTCAGAAGCTTTCTTT	CASSLSGSSEAFF
once	TRBV6-1	TRBJ1-5	TRBD1	TGTGCCAGCAGTGACACCGGGACAGGGGGCGCGAAGCCCCAGCATTTT	CASSDTGTGGAKPQHF
.	TRBV15	TRBJ1-1	TRBD1	TGTGCCACCAGCGGCCGGACAGGGAACACTGAAGCTTTCTTT	CATSGRTGNTEAFF
.	TRBV6-6	TRBJ1-6	.	TGTGCCAGCACTAGACGGGGGGCGCTGGAATCACCCCTCCACTTT	CASTRRGALESPLHF
.	TRBV4-1	TRBJ2-5	.	TGCGCCAGCAGCCAGTGGGGGCTGGAGACCCAGTACTTC	CASSQWGLETQYF
once	TRBV10-1	TRBJ1-6	TRBD1	TGCGCCAGCAGCCGGGACAGGGGAAATTCACCCCTCCACTTT	CASSRDRGNSPLHF
.	TRBV5-4	TRBJ2-4	.	TGTGCCAGCAGCTTGGACGGGCCGGCCGGGGGAGGTAACATTCAGTACTTC	CASSLDGPAGGGNIQYF
few	TRBV19	TRBJ1-5	.	TGTGCCAGTAGTGGAGGGGCGGGTTCTCATCTGGGAGAGCCCCAGCATTTT	CASSGGAGSHLGEPQHF
.	TRBV30	TRBJ1-2	.	TGTGCCTGGAGTGTATTGGGGCCATATGGCTACACCTTC	CAWSVLGPYGYTF
few	TRBV7-2	TRBJ2-5	TRBD2	TGTGCCAGCAGCGGGACTAGCGGGGGGGCCGGGGAGACCCAGTACTTC	CASSGTSGGAGETQYF
many	TRBV18	TRBJ1-1	TRBD1	TGTGCCAGCTCAAAGGACAGGGTGGGAGCTTTCTTT	CASSKDRVGAFF
.	TRBV28	TRBJ1-6	.	TGTGCCAGCAGCAATGCCTATAATTCACCCCTCCACTTT	CASSNAYNSPLHF
.	TRBV19	TRBJ1-2	TRBD1	TGTGCCAGTAGCCCCAGAGGGGGCGACTATGGCTACACCTTC	CASSPRGGDYGYTF
.	TRBV19	TRBJ2-7	TRBD2	TGTGCCAGTAGTACAGGGACTAGCCGAAACGAGCAGTACTTC	CASSTGTSRNEQYF
few	TRBV4-2	TRBJ2-5	.	TGTGCCAGCAGCCGCGGACAGCAAGAGACCCAGTACTTC	CASSRGQQETQYF
.	TRBV6-1	TRBJ1-1	.	TGTGCCAGCAGTGAAGTTTTCAGGAACACTGAAGCTTTCTTT	CASSEVFRNTEAFF
.	TRBV21-1	TRBJ1-1	.	TGTGCCAGCAGCTCACGGCCCGGACAGGCCCGATACACTGAAGCTTTCTTT	CASSSRPGQARYTEAFF
.	TRBV5-1	TRBJ2-7	.	TGCGCCAGCAGCTTGGGCGGGACAGTAATCTCCTACGAGCAGTACTTC	CASSLGGTVISYEQYF
.	TRBV9	TRBJ1-5	.	TGTGCCAGCAGCGTCGACGGGTTAGGTAATCAGCCCCAGCATTTT	CASSVDGLGNQPQHF